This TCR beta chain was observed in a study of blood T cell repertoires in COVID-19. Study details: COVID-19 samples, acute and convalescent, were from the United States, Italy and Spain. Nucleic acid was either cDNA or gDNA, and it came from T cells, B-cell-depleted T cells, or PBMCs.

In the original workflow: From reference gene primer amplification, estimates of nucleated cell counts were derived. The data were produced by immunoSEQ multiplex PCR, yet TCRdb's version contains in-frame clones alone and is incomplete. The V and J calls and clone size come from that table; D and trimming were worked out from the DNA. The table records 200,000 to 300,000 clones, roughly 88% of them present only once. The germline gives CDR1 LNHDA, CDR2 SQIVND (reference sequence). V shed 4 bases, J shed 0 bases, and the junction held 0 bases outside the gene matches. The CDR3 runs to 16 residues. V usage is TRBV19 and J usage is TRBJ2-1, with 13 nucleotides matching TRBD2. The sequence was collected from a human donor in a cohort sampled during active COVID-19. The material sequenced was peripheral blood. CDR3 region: CASSRLAGGSYNEQFF. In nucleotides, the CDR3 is TGTGCCAGTAGTAGACTAGCGGGAGGCTCCTACAATGAGCAGTTCTTC.